The entry below describes one T cell receptor beta chain. Per the authors' pipeline: Amplification from reference gene primers served as the basis for estimated nucleated cell counts. TCRdb keeps only in-frame clones here, not all; method: immunoSEQ multiplex PCR. That table furnishes V, J and clone size, whereas the DNA furnished D and trimming. The data show around 140,000 clones, 80% seen once. These data originate in a study of blood T cell repertoires in COVID-19. Study details: The study drew acute and convalescent COVID-19 samples from the United States, Italy and Spain. PBMCs, B-cell-depleted T cells, or T cells provided the cDNA or gDNA that made up the material.

The germline CDR1 and CDR2 sequences are KGHDR and SFDVKD. The CDR3 consists of 15 residues. V lost 5 bases and J 1 base, leaving 11 bases between the germline ends. The chain carries TRBV24-1 and TRBJ2-1; D not resolved. The sequence derives from an older man who had recovered from COVID-19. Sequenced input: peripheral blood. Here the CDR3 DNA reads TGTGCCACCAGTGTGAGTGAGGAGTCCTACAATGAGCAGTTCTTC. Translation: CATSVSEESYNEQFF.